This entry lists 7 T cell receptor beta chains sequenced from one sample in a study of T cell repertoires in aging, cancer and after chemotherapy. Peripheral blood genomic DNA, not sorted cells or RNA, was the template. A mixed TRB-A/B primer pool amplified rearranged TRB by multiplex touch-down PCR. Using its own MiXCR run on the multiplex PCR reads, TCRdb lists one record per CDR3 protein. The sample includes more than 1,300 distinct CDR3 sequences, almost 50% of them seen just once. The sequenced sample consisted of blood. These receptors all stem from a human donor with a blood cancer.

J is TRBJ1-1 and V is TRBV30; no definite D call. Looked up from germline, CDR1 is GTSNPN and CDR2 is SVGIG (reference sequence). V lost 3 bases to trimming and J lost 3 bases, with 17 bases between them. The CDR3 runs 15 residues. CDR3 residues: CAWRHGRVTDTEAFF. As DNA, the CDR3 is TGTGCCTGGAGGCACGGGAGGGTGACTGACACTGAAGCTTTCTTT.

V usage is TRBV19 and J usage is TRBJ1-2, with 7 bases matching TRBD1. The CDR3 contains 13 residues. Germline CDR1 and CDR2: LNHDA and SQIVND (reference sequence). V dropped 5 bases and J dropped 4; count of bases not matched to a gene: 4. The CDR3 coding sequence is TGTGCCAGTAGTCCGGGACAGCGCTATGGCTACACCTTC. It specifies CASSPGQRYGYTF.

By sample fraction, this clonotype is medium-sized. CDR3 sequence reads: CSARGNTGELFF. CDR3 DNA sequence: TGCAGTGCTAGGGGGAACACCGGGGAGCTGTTTTTT. V is TRBV20-1 and J is TRBJ2-2; D gene unclear. Germline CDR1 and CDR2: DFQATT and SNEGSKA (reference sequence). V lost 3 bases to trimming and J lost 1 base, with 3 bases between them. This CDR3 has 12 amino acids.

This clonotype is deemed large. This chain uses TRBV6-5 with TRBJ1-3, with 9 bases matching TRBD1. J gave up 3 bases and V 6 bases, and 6 bases lay outside the gene matches. The CDR3 spans 15 residues. Per germline, CDR1 MNHEY and CDR2 SVGAGI. CDR3 in amino acids: CASRPTGGNGNTIYF. The CDR3 DNA reads TGTGCCAGCAGACCCACAGGGGGCAATGGAAACACCATATATTTT.

This clonotype qualifies as medium-sized. The gene calls are TRBV7-2 and TRBJ2-1; maybe TRBD1 (7 bases). CDR1 is SGHTA and CDR2 is FQGNSA in the germline V gene. Trimming removed 7 bases from V and 8 bases from J, with 15 bases in between. This CDR3 is built from 13 residues. CDR3 amino acids: CASTRGTEDEQFF. CDR3 bases: TGTGCCAGCACCCGGGGGACAGAAGATGAGCAGTTCTTC.

This clonotype is classed as medium-sized (0.01 to 0.1%). V gene TRBV28 combines with J gene TRBJ1-1, with TRBD1 as a possible D gene (6 bases). The V end was cut by 2 bases, the J end by 0 bases, with 10 bases between. The germline V gene encodes CDR1 MDHEN and CDR2 SYDVKM. This CDR3 is built from 15 residues. The chain's CDR3 is CASSLGGALNTEAFF. The CDR3 DNA reads TGTGCCAGCAGTTTAGGGGGGGCATTGAACACTGAAGCTTTCTTT.

V usage is TRBV5-4 and J usage is TRBJ2-3; 11 bases align to TRBD2. The CDR3 has 16 amino acids. After removal of 1 base from V and 4 bases from J, the junction contained 5 bases not matched to a gene. Per the germline V gene, CDR1 is SGHNT and CDR2 is YYREEE (reference sequence). DNA of the CDR3: TGTGCCAGCAGCTTGAATAGCGGGGGGGCCCCAGATACGCAGTATTTT. Amino acids: CASSLNSGGAPDTQYF.